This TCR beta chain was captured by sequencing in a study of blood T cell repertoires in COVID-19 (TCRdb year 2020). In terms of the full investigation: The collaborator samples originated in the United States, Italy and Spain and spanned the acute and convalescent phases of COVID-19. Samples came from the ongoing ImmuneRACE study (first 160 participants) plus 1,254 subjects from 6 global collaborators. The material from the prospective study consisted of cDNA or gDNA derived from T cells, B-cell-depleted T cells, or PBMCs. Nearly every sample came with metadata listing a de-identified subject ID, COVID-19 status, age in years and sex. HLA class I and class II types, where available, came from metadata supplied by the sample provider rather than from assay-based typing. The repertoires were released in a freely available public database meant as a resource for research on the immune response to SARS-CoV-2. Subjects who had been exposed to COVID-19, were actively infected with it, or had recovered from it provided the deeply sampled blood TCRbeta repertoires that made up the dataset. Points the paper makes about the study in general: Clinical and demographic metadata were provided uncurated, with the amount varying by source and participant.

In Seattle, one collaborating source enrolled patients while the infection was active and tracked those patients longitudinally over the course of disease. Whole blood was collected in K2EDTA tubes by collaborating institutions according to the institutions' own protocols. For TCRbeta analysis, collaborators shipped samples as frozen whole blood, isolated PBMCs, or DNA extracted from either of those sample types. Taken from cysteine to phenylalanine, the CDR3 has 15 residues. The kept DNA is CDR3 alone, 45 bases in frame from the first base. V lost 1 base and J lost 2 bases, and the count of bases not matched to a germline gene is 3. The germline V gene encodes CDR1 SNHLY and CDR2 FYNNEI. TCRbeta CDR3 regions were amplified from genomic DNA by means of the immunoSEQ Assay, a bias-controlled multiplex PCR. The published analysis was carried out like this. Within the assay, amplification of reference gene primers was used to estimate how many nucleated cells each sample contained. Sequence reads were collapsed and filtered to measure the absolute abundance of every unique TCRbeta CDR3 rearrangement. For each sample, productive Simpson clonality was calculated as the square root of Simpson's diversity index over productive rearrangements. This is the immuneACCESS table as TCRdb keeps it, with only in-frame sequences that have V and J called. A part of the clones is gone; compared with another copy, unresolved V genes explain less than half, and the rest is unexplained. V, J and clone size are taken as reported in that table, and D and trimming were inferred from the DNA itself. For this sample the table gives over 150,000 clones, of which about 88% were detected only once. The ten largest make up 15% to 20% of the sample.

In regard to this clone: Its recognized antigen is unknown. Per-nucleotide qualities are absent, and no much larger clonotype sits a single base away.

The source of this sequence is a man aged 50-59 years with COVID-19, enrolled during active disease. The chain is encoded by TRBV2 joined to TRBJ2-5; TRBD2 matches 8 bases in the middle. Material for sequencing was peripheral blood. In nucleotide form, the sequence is TGTGCCAGCAGTGAAGGGGGACTAGGGCAAGAGACCCAGTACTTC. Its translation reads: CASSEGGLGQETQYF.